This T cell receptor beta chain was recorded in a study of cytomegalovirus exposure and HLA in healthy donors. Study results and caveats: Analyses of presence/absence relied on an assumption of roughly uniform sequencing depth across donors. With high specificity and sensitivity, the classifier reportedly diagnosed cytomegalovirus status.

With 4 bases removed from V and 10 bases from J, the gap between germline ends came to 14 bases. Germline V CDR1 and CDR2: SGHVS, FQNEAQ. This CDR3 has 14 residues. Concerning this clone: The antigen remains undetermined.

In the PCR, 60 Vbeta and 13 Jbeta primers were used. Using immunoSEQ multiplex PCR, the repertoire was profiled, and TCRdb retains in-frame clones only, with some absent. Of around 170,000 clones in the sample, 70% to 80% were seen once. Specimen: PBMCs. The chain is built from TRBV7-8 and TRBJ1-6; D might be TRBD1 (6 bases). The origin of this receptor is a male donor in good health and CMV-seronegative. This CDR3 reads CASSYREIGSPLHF. CDR3 nucleotide sequence: TGTGCCAGCAGCTACAGGGAAATAGGCTCACCCCTCCACTTT. The complete variable domain, with remaining parts taken from reference TRBV7-8 and TRBJ1-6, reads GAGVSQSPRYKVAKRGQDVALRCDPISGHVSLFWYQQALGQGPEFLTYFQNEAQLDKSGLPSDRFFAERPEGSVSTLKIQRTQQEDSAVYLCASSYREIGSPLHFGNGTRLTVT.